The 23 T cell receptor beta chains below all came from one sample that was sequenced in a study of cytomegalovirus exposure and HLA in healthy donors. Primers included in the PCR were 60 Vbeta and 13 Jbeta primers. Profiled with immunoSEQ multiplex PCR; TCRdb holds only in-frame clones, not every one. The sample yields roughly 89,000 clones, around 74% seen once. Sequencing was done on a sample of PBMCs. These receptors were collected from a young man in good health and CMV-seropositive.

The chain recombines TRBV6-6 with TRBJ1-2; 7 bases match TRBD1. This CDR3 spans 14 amino acids. Germline CDR1 and CDR2: MNHNY and SVGAGI (reference sequence). V trimming: 2 bases; J trimming: 3 bases; junction bases outside the gene matches: 3. CDR3: CASSYKGGDYGYTF. CDR3 DNA: TGTGCCAGCAGTTACAAAGGGGGCGACTATGGCTACACCTTC.

The rearrangement uses TRBV5-4 and TRBJ2-5, with TRBD1 matching over 11 bases. This CDR3 has 15 residues. Losses at the gene ends were 2 bases for V and 6 bases for J; bases not matched to a gene: 6. In germline, CDR1 is SGHNT, CDR2 YYREEE (reference sequence). The DNA of the CDR3 is TGTGCCAGCAGCTTACCGGACAGGGGGCTAAAGACCCAGTACTTC. Its translation: CASSLPDRGLKTQYF.

This chain connects TRBV7-8 to TRBJ2-3, with TRBD2 identical over 8 bases. CDR1 is SGHVS, CDR2 FQNEAQ, per germline. Unmatched junction bases numbered 12, after V lost 7 bases and J lost 0 bases. The CDR3 is 17 amino acids. Written as DNA, the CDR3 is TGTGCCAGCACCTTTCATTTGCGGGGGGCCAGCACAGATACGCAGTATTTT. This sequence encodes CASTFHLRGASTDTQYF.

The chain combines TRBV5-1 with TRBJ1-2; D is possibly TRBD1 (6 bases). The V and J ends lost 0 bases and 5 bases respectively, with 8 bases between them. The CDR3 length is 13 residues. Germline V lookup: CDR1 SGHRS, CDR2 YFSETQ. The CDR3 DNA reads as TGCGCCAGCAGCTTGGGGACAGCGTATGGCTACACCTTC. Translating gives CASSLGTAYGYTF. The whole variable domain, filled in from reference TRBV5-1 and TRBJ1-2, reads KAGVTQTPRYLIKTRGQQVTLSCSPISGHRSVSWYQQTPGQGLQFLFEYFSETQRNKGNFPGRFSGRQFSNSRSEMNVSTLELGDSALYLCASSLGTAYGYTFGSGTRLTVV.

A single count supports this clone. The chain carries TRBV5-1 and TRBJ2-5, with unresolved D. In germline, CDR1 is SGHRS, CDR2 YFSETQ. V was clipped by 4 bases and J by 5 bases, with 6 bases between them. The CDR3 sequence is 11 residues long. This chain's CDR3 is CASSRAETQYF. In nucleotides, the CDR3 is TGCGCCAGCAGCCGAGCGGAGACCCAGTACTTC.

Comments on this clone: The junction differs from germline at one of its ends, possibly a read error. CDR3: CASSLDPGTDAQYF. CDR3 coding DNA: TGTGCCAGCAGCTTGGATCCAGGGACAGATGCGCAGTATTTT. This chain connects TRBV5-5 to TRBJ2-3, with 7 nucleotides matching TRBD1. The CDR3 has 14 amino acids. Germline V gives CDR1 SGHKS, CDR2 YYEKEE (reference sequence). Based on the CDR3 plus reference TRBV5-5 and TRBJ2-3, the full variable domain is DAGVTQSPTHLIKTRGQQVTLRCSPISGHKSVSWYQQVLGQGPQFIFQYYEKEERGRGNFPDRFSARQFPNYSSELNVNALLLGDSALYLCASSLDPGTDAQYFGPGTRLTVL.

V usage is TRBV5-6 and J usage is TRBJ1-4, with 9 bases lining up with TRBD1. The CDR3 has 15 amino acids. After removal of 0 bases from V and 8 bases from J, the junction contained 5 bases not matched to a gene. Germline V gene lookup returns CDR1 SGHDT and CDR2 YYEEEE. CDR3 nucleotide sequence: TGTGCCAGCAGCTTGGGGCCGACAGGGGGGGAAAAACTGTTTTTT. The encoded protein is CASSLGPTGGEKLFF.

The chain couples TRBV27 to TRBJ1-1, with D perhaps TRBD1 (6 bases). V was cut by 3 bases and J by 0 bases, with 17 bases left in between. The CDR3 runs to 17 residues. Germline CDR1 and CDR2: MNHEY and SMNVEV (reference sequence). CDR3 DNA: TGTGCCAGCAGTTTTCGTCAGGGGCCATCCATGAACACTGAAGCTTTCTTT. Protein product: CASSFRQGPSMNTEAFF.

The chain uses TRBV6-5 and TRBJ2-7; 9 bases are a match to TRBD1. Germline V gene lookup returns CDR1 MNHEY and CDR2 SVGAGI. There are 14 residues in the CDR3. After removal of 4 bases from V and 1 base from J, the junction contained 2 bases not matched to a gene. In nucleotides, the CDR3 is TGTGCCAGCAGTTTGGGGACAGGGTCCTACGAGCAGTACTTC. Translated, it gives CASSLGTGSYEQYF.

The chain is built from TRBV7-2 and TRBJ1-6; the D gene is possibly TRBD1 (6 bases). The CDR3 is 14 amino acids. V gave up 5 bases and J gave up 6 bases, with 11 bases separating them. Germline V gives CDR1 SGHTA, CDR2 FQGNSA. CDR3 amino acids: CASSPQGANSPLHF. The DNA of the CDR3 is TGTGCCAGCAGCCCACAGGGAGCTAATTCACCCCTCCACTTT.

J is TRBJ2-7 and V is TRBV6-5; no clear D. In germline, CDR1 is MNHEY, CDR2 SVGAGI. This CDR3 region has 12 residues. V lost 0 bases, J lost 3 bases, and 3 bases lay in between. The DNA of the CDR3 is TGTGCCAGCAGTTACTCCTTCTACGAGCAGTACTTC. Protein: CASSYSFYEQYF.

J is TRBJ2-1 and V is TRBV19; D ambiguous. Germline V gives CDR1 LNHDA, CDR2 SQIVND (reference sequence). The CDR3 is 16 residues long. Trimming stripped 5 bases from V and 4 bases from J, with 18 bases between. The DNA for the CDR3 is TGTGCCAGTAGTTCCGGAGCGACGGCACCTTACAATGAGCAGTTCTTC. This translates into CASSSGATAPYNEQFF. Supplemented by reference TRBV19 and TRBJ2-1, the full variable domain reads DGGITQSPKYLFRKEGQNVTLSCEQNLNHDAMYWYRQDPGQGLRLIYYSQIVNDFQKGDIAEGYSVSREKKESFPLTVTSAQKNPTAFYLCASSSGATAPYNEQFFGPGTRLTVL.

The rearrangement uses TRBV10-2 and TRBJ2-3, with a weak D call TRBD2 (5 bases). The V gene's germline CDR1 is WSHSY and CDR2 SAAADI. This CDR3 has 12 residues. With 4 bases removed from V and 3 bases from J, the gap between germline ends came to 5 bases. This CDR3 is CASSGGTDTQYF. CDR3 sequence (DNA): TGCGCCAGCAGTGGAGGGACAGATACGCAGTATTTT.

Only a few counts were recorded for this clone. The chain links TRBV30 to TRBJ2-5, with a possible D match to TRBD2 (5 bases). The ends were cut back, 0 bases at V and 4 bases at J, with 15 bases in the middle. Germline V CDR1 and CDR2: GTSNPN, SVGIG (reference sequence). The CDR3 covers 15 residues. The DNA for the CDR3 is TGTGCCTGGAGTGTACGAGGGTCGTGGCGAGAGACCCAGTACTTC. It encodes CAWSVRGSWRETQYF.

The CDR3 nucleotides read TGTGCCAGCAGCTTGGGAGTCGGGGTATCTGGCTACACCTTC. Its translation: CASSLGVGVSGYTF. The chain employs TRBV5-6 and TRBJ1-2; no definite D call. This CDR3 contains 14 residues. Per germline, CDR1 SGHDT and CDR2 YYEEEE. Trimming removed 0 bases from V and 7 bases from J, with 13 bases in between.

The chain has TRBV7-9 and TRBJ2-7, with TRBD1 identical over 7 bases. This CDR3 has 15 amino acids. In germline, CDR1 is SEHNR, CDR2 FQNEAQ (reference sequence). V lost 5 bases and J lost 3; bases outside the gene matches: 10. The CDR3 reads CASSPRTGSDYEQYF. Here the CDR3 DNA reads TGTGCCAGCAGCCCCCGGACAGGATCCGACTACGAGCAGTACTTC.

The rearrangement uses TRBV4-3 and TRBJ2-5, with 9 bases identical to TRBD1. Looked up from germline, CDR1 is LGHNA and CDR2 is YSLEER. The CDR3 extends over 15 amino acids. Germline trimming cut 3 bases from V and 4 bases from J; bases unmatched to any gene: 6. Here the CDR3 DNA reads TGCGCCAGCAGCCACGGGACAGGGATATCAGAGACCCAGTACTTC. Translating it yields CASSHGTGISETQYF.

The chain recombines TRBV19 with TRBJ1-5; D is perhaps TRBD1 (5 bases). This CDR3 has 16 amino acids. Germline V gene sequence: CDR1 LNHDA, CDR2 SQIVND (reference sequence). Trimming removed 3 bases from V and 4 bases from J, with 16 bases in between. The CDR3 spells CASSMGSMGRNQPQHF. The CDR3 DNA sequence: TGTGCCAGTAGTATGGGGTCGATGGGGCGTAATCAGCCCCAGCATTTT.

This chain links TRBV5-6 with TRBJ1-6; 7 bases agree with TRBD1. Germline assignment: CDR1 SGHDT and CDR2 YYEEEE. V dropped 2 bases and J dropped 4; count of bases not matched to a gene: 6. The CDR3 loop spans 16 amino acids. The chain's CDR3 is CASSFLQGGYNSPLHF. The CDR3 nucleotides read TGTGCCAGCAGCTTCCTTCAGGGGGGTTATAATTCACCCCTCCACTTT.

The CDR3 sequence: CASSLGQGAVSTEAFF. The CDR3 nucleotides read TGTGCCAGCAGCTTAGGACAGGGGGCGGTGAGCACTGAAGCTTTCTTT. The chain couples TRBV13 to TRBJ1-1; 9 nucleotides agree with TRBD1. Germline CDR1 PRHDT, CDR2 FYEKMQ (reference sequence). After removal of 0 bases from V and 4 bases from J, the junction contained 6 bases not matched to a gene. The length of the CDR3 is 16 residues.

The chain joins TRBV29-1 to TRBJ2-7, with D tentatively TRBD1 (6 bases). This CDR3 comprises 12 residues. The V gene's germline CDR1 is SQVTM and CDR2 ANQGSEA. Trimming shortened V by 6 bases and J by 6 bases, and 15 bases separated the two germline ends. The CDR3 is CSVGAQGREQYF. The DNA for the CDR3 is TGCAGCGTGGGAGCACAGGGACGCGAGCAGTACTTC.

The rearrangement uses TRBV5-8 and TRBJ1-2, with D possibly matching TRBD1 (5 bases). This CDR3 spans 13 amino acids. V lost 2 bases and J lost 4, with 9 bases in between. Germline loops: CDR1 SGHTS, CDR2 YDEGEE. The DNA of the CDR3 is TGTGCCAGCAGCTTAGACAGATTCTATGGCTACACCTTC. It specifies CASSLDRFYGYTF. Variable domain in full (rest from reference TRBV5-8 and TRBJ1-2): EAGVTQSPTHLIKTRGQQATLRCSPISGHTSVYWYQQALGLGLQFLLWYDEGEERNRGNFPPRFSGRQFPNYSSELNVNALELEDSALYLCASSLDRFYGYTFGSGTRLTVV.

The rearrangement uses TRBV19 and TRBJ2-2; D gene ambiguous. CDR3 size: 14 residues. V was shortened by 6 bases and J by 6 bases, with 14 bases between the two germline ends. Germline V gives CDR1 LNHDA, CDR2 SQIVND (reference sequence). DNA for the CDR3: TGTGCCAGTAGCTCCCTACCCCCTGCCGGGGAGCTGTTTTTT. This codes for CASSSLPPAGELFF. Complete variable domain (other parts from reference TRBV19 and TRBJ2-2): DGGITQSPKYLFRKEGQNVTLSCEQNLNHDAMYWYRQDPGQGLRLIYYSQIVNDFQKGDIAEGYSVSREKKESFPLTVTSAQKNPTAFYLCASSSLPPAGELFFGEGSRLTVL.